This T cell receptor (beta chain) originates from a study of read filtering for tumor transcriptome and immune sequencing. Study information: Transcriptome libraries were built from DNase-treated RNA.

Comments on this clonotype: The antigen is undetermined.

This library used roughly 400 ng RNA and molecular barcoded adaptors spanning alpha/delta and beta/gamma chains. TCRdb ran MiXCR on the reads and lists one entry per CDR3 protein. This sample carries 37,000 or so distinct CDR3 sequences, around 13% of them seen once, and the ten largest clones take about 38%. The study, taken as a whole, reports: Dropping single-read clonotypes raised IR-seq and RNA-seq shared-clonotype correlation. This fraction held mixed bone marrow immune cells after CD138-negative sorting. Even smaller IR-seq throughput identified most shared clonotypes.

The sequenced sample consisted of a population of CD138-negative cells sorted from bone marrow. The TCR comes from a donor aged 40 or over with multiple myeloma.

This CDR3 reads CAWSPKAYDEQYF. CDR3 nucleotides: TGTGCCTGGAGTCCCAAGGCATACGACGAGCAGTACTTC. The genes are TRBV30 and TRBJ2-7; D not resolved. V lost 2 bases and J lost 5, with 13 bases in between. Looked up from germline, CDR1 is GTSNPN and CDR2 is SVGIG (reference sequence). The CDR3 is made up of 13 amino acids.